One T cell receptor (beta chain) is described in this entry. Its antigen is currently unknown. TCRdb's table, derived via immunoSEQ multiplex PCR, lists solely in-frame clones and lacks some. Seen here are about 130,000 clones, 80% to 90% observed once, and the top ten hold around 5.6%. This sample stems from a study of T cell responses to AZD1222 COVID-19 vaccine. Points from the study as a whole: The donors showed a predominance of white British ancestry and of females, with possible underestimation of clonal diversity. Sampling that yielded the repertoires occurred only after the peak T cell response. Spike-wide vaccine-associated CD4 TCRs dominated at 160-218 and 743-854.

This CDR3 has 13 amino acids. Germline CDR1 and CDR2: GTSNPN and SVGIG (reference sequence). Trimming removed 0 bases from V and 5 bases from J, with 8 bases in between. The chain combines TRBV30 with TRBJ2-1, with D uncertain. This clonotype was obtained from an adult in good health. Sequenced here: peripheral blood, sampled on day 0 of AZD1222 vaccination. This chain's CDR3 is CAWSVPAHNEQFF. The CDR3 DNA reads TGTGCCTGGAGTGTACCCGCTCACAATGAGCAGTTCTTC.